Below, one T cell receptor beta chain is given with its context. The record originates from a study of blood T cell repertoires in COVID-19. Across the whole study: Both acute and convalescent COVID-19 samples were obtained from the United States, Italy and Spain. The cDNA or gDNA used as material had been derived from T cells, B-cell-depleted T cells, or PBMCs.

In the original workflow: Nucleated cell number was recorded as an estimate derived from reference gene primer amplification. Measured with immunoSEQ multiplex PCR; TCRdb has only the in-frame clones, and not every one. Clonal size and the V and J genes are those of that table, whereas D and trimming came from the DNA. Found here are about 300,000 clones, roughly 87% of them singletons; the top ten hold about an eighth. Trimming stripped 5 bases from V and 3 bases from J, with 8 bases between. From germline, CDR1 is KGHSH and CDR2 LQKENI. CDR3 length: 13 residues. The clonotype was recovered from a human donor in a cohort sampled during active COVID-19. Sequenced: peripheral blood. The chain employs TRBV18 and TRBJ2-1; D call uncertain. DNA of the CDR3: TGTGCCAGCTCAAACGGGTTCTACAATGAGCAGTTCTTC. This sequence encodes CASSNGFYNEQFF.